The sample holds many counts of the clone carrying this T cell receptor beta chain. The record originates from a study of tumor-infiltrating lymphocytes in oesophageal squamous cell carcinoma. Germline CDR1 SGHNT, CDR2 YENEEA. The junction had 7 bases not matched to a gene; V was cut back by 5 bases and J by 5 bases. This CDR3 comprises 15 residues. TCRdb re-derived calls from the PCR reads in MiXCR, one entry per CDR3 protein. The sample yields 15,000 to 20,000 distinct CDR3 sequences, around 48% seen once. Sequenced input: normal esophageal tissue next to the tumor. The origin of this receptor is a female donor with esophageal squamous cell carcinoma. The genes are TRBV11-3 and TRBJ2-1, with 9 bases matching TRBD2. The CDR3 sequence is CASSATSGSDNEQFF. Here the CDR3 DNA reads TGTGCCAGCAGCGCGACTAGCGGCAGCGACAATGAGCAGTTCTTC.